The T cell receptor (beta chain) under discussion was sequenced for a study of PD-1 blockade in classical Hodgkin lymphoma. Relapse was seen in all patients after autologous stem cell transplantation, and brentuximab vedotin exposure was variable. Researchers report purifying CD4+ T cells from thawed PBMCs by magnetic negative selection. Method: immunoSEQ multiplex PCR; TCRdb's copy keeps in-frame clones and lacks some. The table shows around 17,000 clones, with just under 85% occurring only once. Germline loops: CDR1 SQVTM, CDR2 ANQGSEA. With 7 bases clipped from V and 5 bases from J, the junction kept 6 bases outside the gene matches. The CDR3 sequence is 12 residues long.

The source was CD4+ T cells from blood, collected at baseline. The V and J genes are TRBV29-1 and TRBJ2-5; 8 nucleotides agree with TRBD1. The source is a human donor with classical Hodgkin lymphoma. The DNA for the CDR3 is TGCAGCGCGGACAGGGTCTGGGAGACCCAGTACTTC. This codes for CSADRVWETQYF.